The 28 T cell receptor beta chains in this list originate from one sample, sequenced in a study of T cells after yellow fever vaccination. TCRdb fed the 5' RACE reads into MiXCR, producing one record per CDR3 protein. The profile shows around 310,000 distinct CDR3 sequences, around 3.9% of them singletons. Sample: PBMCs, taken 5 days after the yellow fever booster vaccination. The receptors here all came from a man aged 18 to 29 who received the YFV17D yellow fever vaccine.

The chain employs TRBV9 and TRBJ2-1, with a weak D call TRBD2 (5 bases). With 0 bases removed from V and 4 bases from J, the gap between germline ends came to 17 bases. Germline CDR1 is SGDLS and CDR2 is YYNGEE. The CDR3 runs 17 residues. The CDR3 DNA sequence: TGTGCCAGCAGCGTAGGGCCCCATGGCGGGCGATACAATGAGCAGTTCTTC. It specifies CASSVGPHGGRYNEQFF.

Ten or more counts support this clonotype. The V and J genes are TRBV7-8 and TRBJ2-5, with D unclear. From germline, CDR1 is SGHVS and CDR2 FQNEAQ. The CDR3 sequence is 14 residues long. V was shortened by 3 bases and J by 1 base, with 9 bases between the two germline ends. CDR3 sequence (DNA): TGTGCCAGCAGCTTGGGTTCGACCCAAGAGACCCAGTACTTC. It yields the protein CASSLGSTQETQYF.

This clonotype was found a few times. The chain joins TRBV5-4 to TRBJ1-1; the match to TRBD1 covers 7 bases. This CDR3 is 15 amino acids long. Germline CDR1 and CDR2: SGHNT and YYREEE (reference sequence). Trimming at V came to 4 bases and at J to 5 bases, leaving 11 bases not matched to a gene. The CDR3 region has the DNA TGTGCCAGCAGCCCGCGACAGGGATGGGGTACTGAAGCTTTCTTT. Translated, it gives CASSPRQGWGTEAFF.

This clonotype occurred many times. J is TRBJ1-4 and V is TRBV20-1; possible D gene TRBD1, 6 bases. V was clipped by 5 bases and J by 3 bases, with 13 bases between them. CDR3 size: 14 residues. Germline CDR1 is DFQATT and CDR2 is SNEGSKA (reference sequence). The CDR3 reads CSAFLRGSNEKLFF. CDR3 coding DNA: TGCAGTGCTTTCTTAAGGGGGTCTAATGAAAAACTGTTTTTT.

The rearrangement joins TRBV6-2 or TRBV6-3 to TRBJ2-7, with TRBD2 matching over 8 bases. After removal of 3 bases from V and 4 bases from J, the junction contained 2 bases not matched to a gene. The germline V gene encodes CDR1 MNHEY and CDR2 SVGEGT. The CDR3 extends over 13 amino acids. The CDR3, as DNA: TGTGCCAGCAGTTATGCGGGGGGATACGAGCAGTACGTC. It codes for CASSYAGGYEQYV.

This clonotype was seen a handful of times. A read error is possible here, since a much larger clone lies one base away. CDR3 loop: CASSQDSTDTLYF. CDR3 bases: TGTGCCAGCAGCCAGGACAGCACAGATACGCTGTATTTT. The chain links TRBV7-6 to TRBJ2-3; D is perhaps TRBD1 (6 bases). The CDR3 has 13 amino acids. Germline V gene lookup returns CDR1 SGHVS and CDR2 FNYEAQ.

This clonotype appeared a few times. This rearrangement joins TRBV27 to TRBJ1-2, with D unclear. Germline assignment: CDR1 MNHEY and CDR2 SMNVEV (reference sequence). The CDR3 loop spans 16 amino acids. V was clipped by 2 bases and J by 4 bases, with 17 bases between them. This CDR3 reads CASSLLSATNFYGYTF. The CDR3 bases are TGTGCCAGCAGTTTACTCAGTGCAACAAACTTCTATGGCTACACCTTC.

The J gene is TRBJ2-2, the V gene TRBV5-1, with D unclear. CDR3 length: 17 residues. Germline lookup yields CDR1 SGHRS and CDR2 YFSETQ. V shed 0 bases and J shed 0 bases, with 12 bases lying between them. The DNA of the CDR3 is TGCGCCAGCAGCTTGGCCGTACAGCCCGCGAACACCGGGGAGCTGTTTTTT. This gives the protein CASSLAVQPANTGELFF.

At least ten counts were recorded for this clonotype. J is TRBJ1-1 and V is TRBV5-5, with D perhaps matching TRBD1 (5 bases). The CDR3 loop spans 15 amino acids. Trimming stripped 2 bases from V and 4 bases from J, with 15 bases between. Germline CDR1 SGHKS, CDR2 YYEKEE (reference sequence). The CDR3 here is CASSLGPPGGTEAFF. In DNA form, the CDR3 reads TGTGCCAGCAGCTTAGGGCCCCCCGGGGGCACTGAAGCTTTCTTT. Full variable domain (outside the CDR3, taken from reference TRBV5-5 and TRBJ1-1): DAGVTQSPTHLIKTRGQQVTLRCSPISGHKSVSWYQQVLGQGPQFIFQYYEKEERGRGNFPDRFSARQFPNYSSELNVNALLLGDSALYLCASSLGPPGGTEAFFGQGTRLTVV.

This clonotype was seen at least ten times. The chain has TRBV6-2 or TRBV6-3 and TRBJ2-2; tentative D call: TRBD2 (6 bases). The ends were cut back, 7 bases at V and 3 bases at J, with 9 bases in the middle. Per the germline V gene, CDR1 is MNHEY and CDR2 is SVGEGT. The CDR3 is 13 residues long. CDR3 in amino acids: CASNRGDTGELFF. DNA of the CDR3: TGTGCCAGCAACCGCGGGGACACCGGGGAGCTGTTTTTT.

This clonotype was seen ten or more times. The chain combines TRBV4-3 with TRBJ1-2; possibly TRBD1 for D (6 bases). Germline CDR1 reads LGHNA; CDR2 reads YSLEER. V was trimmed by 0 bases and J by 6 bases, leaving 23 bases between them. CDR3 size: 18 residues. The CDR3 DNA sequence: TGCGCCAGCAGCCAAGACGCCCGTCAGGGGAGCGCCCTAAATGGCTACACCTTC. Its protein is CASSQDARQGSALNGYTF.

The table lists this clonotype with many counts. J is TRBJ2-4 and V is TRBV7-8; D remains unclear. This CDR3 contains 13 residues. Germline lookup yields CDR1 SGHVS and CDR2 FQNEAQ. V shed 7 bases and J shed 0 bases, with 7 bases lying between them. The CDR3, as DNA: TGTGCCAGCACAGAACTAGCCAAAAACATTCAGTACTTC. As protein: CASTELAKNIQYF.

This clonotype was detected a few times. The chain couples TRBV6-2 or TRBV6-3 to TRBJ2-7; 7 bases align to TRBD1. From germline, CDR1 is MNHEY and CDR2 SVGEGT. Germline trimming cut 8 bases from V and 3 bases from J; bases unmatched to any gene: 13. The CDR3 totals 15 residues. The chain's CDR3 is CASLRPGQSFYEQYF. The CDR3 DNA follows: TGTGCCAGCCTCCGACCGGGACAGTCTTTCTACGAGCAGTACTTC.

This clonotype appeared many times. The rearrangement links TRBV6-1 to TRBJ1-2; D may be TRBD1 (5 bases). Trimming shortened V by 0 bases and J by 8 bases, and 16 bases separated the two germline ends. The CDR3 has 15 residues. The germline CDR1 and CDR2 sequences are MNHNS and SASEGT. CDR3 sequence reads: CASSEALRAGHGYTF. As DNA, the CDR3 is TGTGCCAGCAGTGAAGCGCTTCGGGCAGGGCACGGCTACACCTTC.

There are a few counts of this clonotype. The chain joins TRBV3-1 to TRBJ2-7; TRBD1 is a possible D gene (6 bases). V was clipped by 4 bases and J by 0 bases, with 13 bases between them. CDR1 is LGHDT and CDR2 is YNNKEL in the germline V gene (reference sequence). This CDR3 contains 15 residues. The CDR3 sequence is CASSPGSDSSYEQYV. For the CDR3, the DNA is TGTGCCAGCAGCCCTGGCTCGGACAGCTCCTACGAGCAGTACGTC.

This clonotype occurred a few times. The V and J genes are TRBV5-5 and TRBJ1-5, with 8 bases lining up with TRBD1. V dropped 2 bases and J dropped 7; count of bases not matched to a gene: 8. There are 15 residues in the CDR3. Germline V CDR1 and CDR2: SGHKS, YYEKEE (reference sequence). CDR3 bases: TGTGCCAGCAGCTTCGAGTACAGGGGGGAACAGCCCCAGCATTTT. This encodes CASSFEYRGEQPQHF.

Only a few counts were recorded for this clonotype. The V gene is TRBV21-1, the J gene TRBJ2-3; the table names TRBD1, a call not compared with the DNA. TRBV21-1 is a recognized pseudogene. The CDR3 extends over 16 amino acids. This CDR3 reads CASSKGCRGHQDTQYF. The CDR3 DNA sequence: TGTGCCAGCAGCAAAGGGTGCAGGGGGCATCAAGATACGCAGTATTTT.

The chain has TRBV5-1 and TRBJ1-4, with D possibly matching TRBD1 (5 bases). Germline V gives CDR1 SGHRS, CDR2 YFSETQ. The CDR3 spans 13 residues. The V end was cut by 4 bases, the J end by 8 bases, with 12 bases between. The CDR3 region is CASSPRVGEKLFF. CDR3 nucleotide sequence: TGCGCCAGCAGCCCCAGGGTAGGGGAAAAACTGTTTTTT. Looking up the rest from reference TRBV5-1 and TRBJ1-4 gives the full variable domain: KAGVTQTPRYLIKTRGQQVTLSCSPISGHRSVSWYQQTPGQGLQFLFEYFSETQRNKGNFPGRFSGRQFSNSRSEMNVSTLELGDSALYLCASSPRVGEKLFFGSGTQLSVL.

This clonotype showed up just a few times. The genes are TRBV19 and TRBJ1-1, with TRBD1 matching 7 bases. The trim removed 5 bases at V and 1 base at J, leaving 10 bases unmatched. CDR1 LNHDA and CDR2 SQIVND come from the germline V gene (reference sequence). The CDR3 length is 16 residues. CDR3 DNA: TGTGCCAGTAGTCTCTCCTTCAGGGGGGAGAACACTGAAGCTTTCTTT. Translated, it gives CASSLSFRGENTEAFF.

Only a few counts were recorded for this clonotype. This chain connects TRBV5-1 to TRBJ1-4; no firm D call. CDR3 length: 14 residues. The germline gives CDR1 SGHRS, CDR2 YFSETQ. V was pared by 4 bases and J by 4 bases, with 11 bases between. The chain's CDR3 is CASSVDDRNEKLFF. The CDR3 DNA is TGCGCCAGCAGCGTGGACGACCGTAATGAAAAACTGTTTTTT.

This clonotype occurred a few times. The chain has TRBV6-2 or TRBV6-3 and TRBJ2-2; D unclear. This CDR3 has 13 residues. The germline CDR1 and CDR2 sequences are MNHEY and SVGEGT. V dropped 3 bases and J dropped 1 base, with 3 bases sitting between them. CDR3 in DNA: TGTGCCAGCAGTTATTTGAACACCGGGGAGCTGTTTTTT. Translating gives CASSYLNTGELFF.

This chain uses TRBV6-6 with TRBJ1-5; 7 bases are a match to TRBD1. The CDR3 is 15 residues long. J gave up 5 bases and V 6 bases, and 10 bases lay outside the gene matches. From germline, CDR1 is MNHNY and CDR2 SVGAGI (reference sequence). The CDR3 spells CASRGEQGSYQPQHF. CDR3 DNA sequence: TGTGCCAGCAGAGGGGAACAGGGGTCGTATCAGCCCCAGCATTTT.

CDR3 residues: CASSLSPGLGGLAETQYF. CDR3 in DNA: TGTGCCAGCAGTTTATCCCCGGGCCTAGGGGGGTTGGCAGAGACCCAGTACTTC. The chain combines TRBV28 with TRBJ2-5; D assignment may be TRBD1 or TRBD2 (6 bases each). The CDR3 has 18 amino acids. Trimming pared 1 base from V and 4 bases from J, leaving 22 bases between. The germline V gene encodes CDR1 MDHEN and CDR2 SYDVKM.

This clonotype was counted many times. The CDR3 nucleotides are TGTGCCAGCAGCCGGGACCTCCACCACACAGATACGCAGTATTTT. Translated, it gives CASSRDLHHTDTQYF. The rearrangement uses TRBV7-9 and TRBJ2-3; D is tentatively TRBD1 or TRBD2 (5 bases each). V dropped 5 bases and J dropped 2 bases, with 14 bases sitting between them. CDR1 and CDR2 from the germline V gene are SEHNR and FQNEAQ (reference sequence). The CDR3 covers 15 residues. The full variable domain, with the rest looked up from reference TRBV7-9 and TRBJ2-3, is DTGVSQNPRHKITKRGQNVTFRCDPISEHNRLYWYRQTLGQGPEFLTYFQNEAQLEKSRLLSDRFSAERPKGSFSTLEIQRTEQGDSAMYLCASSRDLHHTDTQYFGPGTRLTVL.

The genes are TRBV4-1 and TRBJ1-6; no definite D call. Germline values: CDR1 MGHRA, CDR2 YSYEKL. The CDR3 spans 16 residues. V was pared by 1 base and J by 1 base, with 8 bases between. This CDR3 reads CASSQGEGSYNSPLHF. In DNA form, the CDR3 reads TGCGCCAGCAGCCAAGGTGAAGGGTCCTATAATTCACCCCTCCACTTT.

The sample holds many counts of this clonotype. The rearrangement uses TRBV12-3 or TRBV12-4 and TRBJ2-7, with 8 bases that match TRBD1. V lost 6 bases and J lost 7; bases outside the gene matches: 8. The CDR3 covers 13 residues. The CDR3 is CASSQDRAGEQYF. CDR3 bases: TGTGCCAGCAGCCAGGACAGGGCGGGGGAGCAGTACTTC.

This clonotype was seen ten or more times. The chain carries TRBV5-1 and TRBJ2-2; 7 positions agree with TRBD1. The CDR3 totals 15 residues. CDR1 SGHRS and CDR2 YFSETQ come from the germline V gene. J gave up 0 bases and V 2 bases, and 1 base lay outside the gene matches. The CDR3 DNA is TGCGCCAGCAGCTTTCAGGGGGCGAACACCGGGGAGCTGTTTTTT. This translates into CASSFQGANTGELFF.

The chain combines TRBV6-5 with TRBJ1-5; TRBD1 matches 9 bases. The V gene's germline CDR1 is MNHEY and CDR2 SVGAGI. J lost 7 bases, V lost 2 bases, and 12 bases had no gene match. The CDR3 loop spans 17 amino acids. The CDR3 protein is CASSYQGQGNSRQPQHF. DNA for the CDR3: TGTGCCAGCAGTTACCAGGGACAGGGTAATAGTAGGCAGCCCCAGCATTTT.